Here is one T cell receptor (beta chain) with its context. No cognate antigen has been identified for it. It has no much larger one-base neighbor in the sample; base qualities were not kept. Inclusive of the bounding cysteine and phenylalanine, the CDR3 is 17 residues long. Solely the CDR3 DNA is kept, with 51 bases framed from the first base. Via the germline V gene, CDR1 is MGHRA and CDR2 YSYEKL. Trimming at the junction amounts to 6 bases on V and 4 bases on J, and the germline ends lie 22 bases apart. This specimen comes from a study of blood T cell repertoires in COVID-19 (dated by TCRdb to 2019 to 2021). In terms of the full investigation: Samples from collaborators originated in the United States, Italy and Spain and spanned both the acute and convalescent phases of COVID-19. A de-identified subject ID, COVID-19 status, age in years and sex were almost always included in the sample metadata. Subjects who had been exposed to COVID-19, were actively infected with it, or had recovered from it provided the deeply sampled blood TCRbeta repertoires that made up the dataset. The repertoires were released in a freely available public database intended as a resource for research on the immune response to SARS-CoV-2. Where available, HLA class I and class II types were taken from metadata supplied by the sample provider and were not determined by assay-based typing. The material from the prospective study consisted of cDNA or gDNA derived from T cells, B-cell-depleted T cells, or PBMCs. The samples were drawn from the first 160 participants of the ongoing ImmuneRACE study and from 950 to 1,500 subjects provided by 6 global collaborators. Summary of the overall study and its limitations: The quantity of clinical and demographic metadata differed by source and by participant and was supplied without curation.

TCRbeta CDR3 regions were amplified from genomic DNA by means of the immunoSEQ Assay, a bias-controlled multiplex PCR. The published analysis was carried out like this. The number of nucleated cells in each sample was estimated by amplification of reference gene primers within the assay. Sequence reads were collapsed and filtered to measure the absolute abundance of every unique TCRbeta CDR3 rearrangement. For each sample, productive Simpson clonality was calculated by taking the square root of Simpson's diversity index across productive rearrangements. TCRdb holds this immuneACCESS table with in-frame rearrangements only. Some clones are missing; in checked studies, unresolved V genes explain under half, and the rest has no known cause. Clone size and the V and J calls come from that table; the DNA yielded D and trimming. The sample table shows over 200,000 clones, and 75% to 90% are seen once. More than 3% of the sample is held by the ten biggest clonotypes.

Participants in the prospective study were enrolled through a virtual design, were aged roughly 18 to 90 years, and lived in 24 United States geographic areas. Cohort assignment in the prospective study relied on participant-reported clinical history from a screening survey and a study questionnaire. Exposed participants were defined as having been in contact with someone with a PCR-confirmed or clinician-diagnosed COVID-19 case within 2 weeks of study entry. In the prospective study, mobile phlebotomists collected whole blood, serum and a nasopharyngeal or oropharyngeal swab from each participant. Participants in the prospective study had the option to provide additional blood draws and questionnaires over a roughly two-month period. Before DNA extraction, prospective study blood samples were shipped either frozen or at room temperature.

The sequence came from a woman aged 25 to 39 who had been exposed to COVID-19. In this chain, TRBV4-1 is recombined with TRBJ1-3; possibly the D gene is TRBD1, per 6 matching bases. Input material: PBMCs or T cells enriched from blood (not recorded which). The DNA sequence is TGCGCCAGCAGTCTCCACGGGAACAGGGTCAGGGGAAACACCATATATTTT. This codes for CASSLHGNRVRGNTIYF.